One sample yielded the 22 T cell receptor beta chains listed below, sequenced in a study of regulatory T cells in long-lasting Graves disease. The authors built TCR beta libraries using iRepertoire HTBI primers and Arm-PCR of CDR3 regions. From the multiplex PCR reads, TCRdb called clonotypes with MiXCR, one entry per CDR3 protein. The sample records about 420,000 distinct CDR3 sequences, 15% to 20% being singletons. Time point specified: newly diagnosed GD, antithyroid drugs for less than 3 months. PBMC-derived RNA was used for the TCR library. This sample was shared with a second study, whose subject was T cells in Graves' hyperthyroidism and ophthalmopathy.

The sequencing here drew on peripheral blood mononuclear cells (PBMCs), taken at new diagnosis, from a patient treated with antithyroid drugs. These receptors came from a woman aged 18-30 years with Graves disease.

CDR3 in DNA: TGTGCCAGCAGTGCGGGACTAGCGGGCTTCAAGTACTTC. It yields the protein CASSAGLAGFKYF. The chain combines TRBV6-2 or TRBV6-3 with TRBJ2-7; 12 bases are a match to TRBD2. V dropped 5 bases and J dropped 11; count of bases not matched to a gene: 7. The CDR3 has 13 residues. The germline gives CDR1 MNHEY, CDR2 SVGEGT.

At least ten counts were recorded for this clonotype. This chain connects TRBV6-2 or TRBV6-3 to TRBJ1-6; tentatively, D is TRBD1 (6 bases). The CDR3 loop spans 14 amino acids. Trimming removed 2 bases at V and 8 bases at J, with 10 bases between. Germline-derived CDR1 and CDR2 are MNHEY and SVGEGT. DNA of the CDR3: TGTGCCAGCAGTTACATCAGGGGCGATTCACCCCTCCACTTT. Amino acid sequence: CASSYIRGDSPLHF.

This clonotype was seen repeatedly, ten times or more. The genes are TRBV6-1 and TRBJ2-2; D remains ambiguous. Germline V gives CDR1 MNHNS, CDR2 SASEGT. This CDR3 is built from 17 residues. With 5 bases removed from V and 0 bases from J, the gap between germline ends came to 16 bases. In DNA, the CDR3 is TGTGCCAGCAGTCCAGCTGTTAGGCCTCCGAACACCGGGGAGCTGTTTTTT. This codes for CASSPAVRPPNTGELFF.

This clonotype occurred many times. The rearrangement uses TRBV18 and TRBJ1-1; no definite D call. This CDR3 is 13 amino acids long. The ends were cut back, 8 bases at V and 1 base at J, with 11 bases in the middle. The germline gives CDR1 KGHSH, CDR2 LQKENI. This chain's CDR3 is CASSPIGNTEAFF. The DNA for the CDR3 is TGTGCCAGCAGCCCAATAGGGAACACTGAAGCTTTCTTT.

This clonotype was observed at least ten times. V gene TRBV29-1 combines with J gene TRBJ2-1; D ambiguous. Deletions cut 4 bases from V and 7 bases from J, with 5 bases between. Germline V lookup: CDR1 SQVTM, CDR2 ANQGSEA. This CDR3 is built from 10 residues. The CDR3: CSVGWNEQFF. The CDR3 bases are TGCAGCGTTGGCTGGAATGAGCAGTTCTTC.

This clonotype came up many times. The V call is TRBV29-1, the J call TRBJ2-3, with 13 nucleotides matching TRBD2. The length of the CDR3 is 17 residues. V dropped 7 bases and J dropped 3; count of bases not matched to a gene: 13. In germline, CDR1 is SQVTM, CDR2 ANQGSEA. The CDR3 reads CSAQLAGGPRDTDTQYF. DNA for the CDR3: TGCAGCGCACAACTAGCGGGAGGGCCGCGGGATACAGATACGCAGTATTTT.

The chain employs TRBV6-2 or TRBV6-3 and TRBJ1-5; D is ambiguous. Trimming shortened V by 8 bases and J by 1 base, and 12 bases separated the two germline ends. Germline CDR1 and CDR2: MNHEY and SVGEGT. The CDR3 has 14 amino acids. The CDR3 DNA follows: TGTGCCAGCGTCCAAGGGCGCAGCAATCAGCCCCAGCATTTT. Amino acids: CASVQGRSNQPQHF.

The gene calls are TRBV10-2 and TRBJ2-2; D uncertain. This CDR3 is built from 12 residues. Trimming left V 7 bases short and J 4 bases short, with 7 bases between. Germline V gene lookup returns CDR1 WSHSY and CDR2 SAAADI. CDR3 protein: CASTRPTGELFF. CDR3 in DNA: TGCGCCAGCACCAGGCCCACCGGGGAGCTGTTTTTT.

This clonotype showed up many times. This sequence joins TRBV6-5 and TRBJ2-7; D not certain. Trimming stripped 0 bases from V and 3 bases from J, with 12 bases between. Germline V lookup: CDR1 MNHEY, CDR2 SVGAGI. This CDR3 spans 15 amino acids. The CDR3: CASSYSSNGLYEQYF. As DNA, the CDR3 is TGTGCCAGCAGTTACTCGTCTAACGGCCTCTACGAGCAGTACTTC.

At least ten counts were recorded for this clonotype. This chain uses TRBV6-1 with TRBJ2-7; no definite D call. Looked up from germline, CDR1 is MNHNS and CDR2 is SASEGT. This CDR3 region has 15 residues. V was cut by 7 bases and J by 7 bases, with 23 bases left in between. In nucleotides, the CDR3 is TGTGCCAGCACCGCCCTGGACCTACGCCGCCCGGAGCAGTACTTC. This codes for CASTALDLRRPEQYF.

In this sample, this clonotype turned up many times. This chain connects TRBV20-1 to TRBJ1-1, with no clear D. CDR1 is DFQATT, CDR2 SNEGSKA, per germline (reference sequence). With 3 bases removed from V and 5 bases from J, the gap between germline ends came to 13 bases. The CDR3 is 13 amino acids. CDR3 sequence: CSASRGGRTEAFF. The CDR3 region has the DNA TGCAGTGCTAGTCGGGGTGGGAGGACTGAAGCTTTCTTT.

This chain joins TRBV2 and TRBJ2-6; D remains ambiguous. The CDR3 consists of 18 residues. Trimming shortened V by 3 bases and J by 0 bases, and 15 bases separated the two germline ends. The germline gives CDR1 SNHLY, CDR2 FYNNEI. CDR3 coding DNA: TGTGCCAGCAGTGACGGGCAGGTTGGTGACTCTGGGGCCAACGTCCTGACTTTC. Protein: CASSDGQVGDSGANVLTF.

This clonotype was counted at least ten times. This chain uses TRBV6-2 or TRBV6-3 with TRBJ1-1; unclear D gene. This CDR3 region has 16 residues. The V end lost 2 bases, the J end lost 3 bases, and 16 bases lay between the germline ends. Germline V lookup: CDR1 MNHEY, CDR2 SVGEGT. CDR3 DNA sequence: TGTGCCAGCAGTTACCCCCGATATAGGACTCACACTGAAGCTTTCTTT. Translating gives CASSYPRYRTHTEAFF.

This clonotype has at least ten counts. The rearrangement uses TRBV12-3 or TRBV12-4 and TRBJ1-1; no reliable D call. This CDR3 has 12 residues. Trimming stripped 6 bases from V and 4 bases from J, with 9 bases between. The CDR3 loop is CASSLMSTEAFF. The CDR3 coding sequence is TGTGCCAGCAGCCTCATGAGCACTGAAGCTTTCTTT.

This CDR3 reads CASSISLGQSMNTEAFF. DNA for the CDR3: TGTGCCAGTAGTATTTCCCTGGGACAGTCCATGAACACTGAAGCTTTCTTT. The rearrangement uses TRBV19 and TRBJ1-1; 7 bases agree with TRBD1. Germline lookup yields CDR1 LNHDA and CDR2 SQIVND (reference sequence). The V gene end was trimmed by 3 bases and the J gene end by 0 bases; junction bases not matched to a gene: 10. The CDR3 is made up of 17 amino acids.

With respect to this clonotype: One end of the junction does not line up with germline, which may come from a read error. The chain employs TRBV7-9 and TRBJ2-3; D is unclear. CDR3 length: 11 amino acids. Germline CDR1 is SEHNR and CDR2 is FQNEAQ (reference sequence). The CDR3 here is CANSLEGTQYF. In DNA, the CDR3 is TGTGCCAACAGCTTAGAAGGTACGCAGTATTTT.

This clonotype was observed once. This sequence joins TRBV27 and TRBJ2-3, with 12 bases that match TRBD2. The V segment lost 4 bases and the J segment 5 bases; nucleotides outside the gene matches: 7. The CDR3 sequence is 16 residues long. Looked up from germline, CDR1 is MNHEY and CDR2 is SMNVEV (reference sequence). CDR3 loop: CASSSRLAGAEDTQYF. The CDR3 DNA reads TGTGCCAGCAGTTCCCGACTAGCGGGAGCCGAAGATACGCAGTATTTT.

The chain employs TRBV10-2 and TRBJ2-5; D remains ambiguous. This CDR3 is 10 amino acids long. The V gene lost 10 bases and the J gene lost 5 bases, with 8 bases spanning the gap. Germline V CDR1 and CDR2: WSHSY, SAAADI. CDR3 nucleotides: TGCGCCATCGGTAGGGAGACCCAGTACTTC. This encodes CAIGRETQYF.

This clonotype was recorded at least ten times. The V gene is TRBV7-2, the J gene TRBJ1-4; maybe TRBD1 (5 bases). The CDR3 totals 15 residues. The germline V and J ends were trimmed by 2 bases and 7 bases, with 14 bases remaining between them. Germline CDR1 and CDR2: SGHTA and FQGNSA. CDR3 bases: TGTGCCAGCAGCTTAACCGGGGGACGGGGTGAAAAACTGTTTTTT. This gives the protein CASSLTGGRGEKLFF. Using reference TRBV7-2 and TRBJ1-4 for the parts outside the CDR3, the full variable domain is GAGVSQSPSNKVTEKGKDVELRCDPISGHTALYWYRQSLGQGLEFLIYFQGNSAPDKSGLPSDRFSAERTGGSVSTLTIQRTQQEDSAVYLCASSLTGGRGEKLFFGSGTQLSVL.

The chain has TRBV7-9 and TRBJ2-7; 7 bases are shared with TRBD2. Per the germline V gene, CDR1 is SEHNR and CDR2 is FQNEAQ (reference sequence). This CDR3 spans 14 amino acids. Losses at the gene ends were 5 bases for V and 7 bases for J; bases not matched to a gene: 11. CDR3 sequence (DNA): TGTGCCAGCAGCCTTGGGACTACTCGACTGGAGCAGTACTTC. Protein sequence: CASSLGTTRLEQYF.

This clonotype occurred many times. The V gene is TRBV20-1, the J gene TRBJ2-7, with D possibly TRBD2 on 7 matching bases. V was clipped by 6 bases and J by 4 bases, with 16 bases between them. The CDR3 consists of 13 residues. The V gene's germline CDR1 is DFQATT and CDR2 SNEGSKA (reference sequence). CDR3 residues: CSAGGGREYEQYF. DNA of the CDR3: TGCAGTGCGGGGGGGGGGCGCGAGTACGAGCAGTACTTC.

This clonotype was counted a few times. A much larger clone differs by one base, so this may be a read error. CDR3 bases: TGTGCCAACAGTTTGCGGGGATCCTACAATGAGCAGTTCTTC. The encoded protein is CANSLRGSYNEQFF. The chain uses TRBV27 and TRBJ2-1; possibly TRBD2 for D (6 bases). Germline lookup yields CDR1 MNHEY and CDR2 SMNVEV (reference sequence). This CDR3 spans 14 amino acids.